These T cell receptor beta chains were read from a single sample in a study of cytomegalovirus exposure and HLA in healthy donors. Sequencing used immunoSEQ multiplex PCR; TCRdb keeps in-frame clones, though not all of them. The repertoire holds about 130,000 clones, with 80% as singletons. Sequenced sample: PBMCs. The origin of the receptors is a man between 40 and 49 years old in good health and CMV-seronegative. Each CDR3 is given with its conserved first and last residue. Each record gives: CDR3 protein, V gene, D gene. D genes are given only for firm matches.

cdr3_aa: CASSVLPGGPAFF; v_call: TRBV2; d_call: NA
cdr3_aa: CASSYTTLNTEAFF; v_call: TRBV7-9; d_call: NA
cdr3_aa: CASSEAQVQGNQPQHF; v_call: TRBV6-1; d_call: NA
cdr3_aa: CASNGANSGNEQYF; v_call: TRBV28; d_call: TRBD2
cdr3_aa: CASSRIDRNTEAFF; v_call: TRBV19; d_call: NA
cdr3_aa: CASSSPRGGARSGELFF; v_call: TRBV7-8; d_call: TRBD2
cdr3_aa: CASSGPEWAHYEQYF; v_call: TRBV6-1; d_call: NA
cdr3_aa: CASSSGQGDTQYF; v_call: TRBV5-6; d_call: TRBD1
cdr3_aa: CASSMIRGLGAGELFF; v_call: TRBV19; d_call: TRBD1
cdr3_aa: CASSLASQGRNEQFF; v_call: TRBV5-1; d_call: NA
cdr3_aa: CAWSNQETQYF; v_call: TRBV30; d_call: NA
cdr3_aa: CSVMGTPTGGFEQYF; v_call: TRBV29-1; d_call: TRBD1
cdr3_aa: CASNGRVGRHEQYF; v_call: TRBV19; d_call: TRBD2
cdr3_aa: CASRFNPGQPFTF; v_call: TRBV2; d_call: TRBD1